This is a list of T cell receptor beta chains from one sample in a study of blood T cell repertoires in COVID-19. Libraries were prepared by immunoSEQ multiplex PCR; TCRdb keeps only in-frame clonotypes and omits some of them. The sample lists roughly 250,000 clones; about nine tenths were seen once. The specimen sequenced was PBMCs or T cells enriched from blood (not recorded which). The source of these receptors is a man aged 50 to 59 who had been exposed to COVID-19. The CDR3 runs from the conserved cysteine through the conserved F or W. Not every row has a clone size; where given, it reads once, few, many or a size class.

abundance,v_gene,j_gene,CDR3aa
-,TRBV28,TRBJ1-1,CASRSGTGWWSNTEAFF
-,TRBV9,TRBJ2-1,CASSVGGGSYNEQFF
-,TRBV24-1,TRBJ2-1,CATSDRRTGRNEQFF
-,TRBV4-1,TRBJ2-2,CASSRIAVNTGELFF
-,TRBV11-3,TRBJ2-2,CASSPGQAGELFF
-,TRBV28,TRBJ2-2,CASRSYRGGRTGELFF
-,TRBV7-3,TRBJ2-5,CASSLTVHQTQYF
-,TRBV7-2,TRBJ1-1,CASSFGTGLGTEAFF
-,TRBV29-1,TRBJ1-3,CSVRTGAGNTIYF
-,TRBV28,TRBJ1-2,CASSQPGRGYGYTF
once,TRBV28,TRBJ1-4,CASSLQGGGEKLFF
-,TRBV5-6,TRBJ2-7,CASSLLGQGAKQYF
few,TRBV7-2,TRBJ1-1,CASSGQPNTEAFF
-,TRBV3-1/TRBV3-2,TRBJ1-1,CASSRQGNTEAFF
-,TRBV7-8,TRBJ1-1,CASSPGQNTEAFF
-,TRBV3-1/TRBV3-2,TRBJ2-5,CASSKGGQEETQYF
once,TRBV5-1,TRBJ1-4,CASSLVPPSGSWDEKLFF
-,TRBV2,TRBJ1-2,CASSADRGRRGYTF
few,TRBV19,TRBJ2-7,CASSITDRDPLPTYEQYF
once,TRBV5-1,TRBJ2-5,CASSLGQGVKTQYF
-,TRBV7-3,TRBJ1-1,CASSSRDRNTEAFF
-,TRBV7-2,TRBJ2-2,CASSSTSGVDGELFF
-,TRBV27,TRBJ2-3,CASTPGAGAFTDTQYF
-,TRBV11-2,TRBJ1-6,CASSLEFPGYNSPLHF
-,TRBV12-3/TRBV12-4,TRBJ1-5,CASSGQGNQPQHF
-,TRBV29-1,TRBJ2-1,CSVEDRGLAGGLGSYNEQFF
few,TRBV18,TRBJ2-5,CASSPLNSPYQETQYF
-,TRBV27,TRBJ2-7,CASRSSGGFHEQYF
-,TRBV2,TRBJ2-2,CASSRLASTGELFF
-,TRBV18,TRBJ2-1,CASAGTAYNEQFF
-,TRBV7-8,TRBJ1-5,CASSLDQGLGQPQHF
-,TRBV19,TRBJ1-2,CASSPSLPRANYGYTF
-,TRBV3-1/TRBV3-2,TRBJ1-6,CASSQDYRSVPLHF
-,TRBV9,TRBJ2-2,CASSVGVDPGAGELFF
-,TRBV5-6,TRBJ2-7,CASSLVGRGYEQYF
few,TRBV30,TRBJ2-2,CAWKGEGAGELFF
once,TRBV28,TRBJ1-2,CASSYGGGYGYTF
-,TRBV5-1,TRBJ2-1,CASSRTGGAYNEQFF
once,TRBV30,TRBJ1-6,CAYSSTRESPLHF
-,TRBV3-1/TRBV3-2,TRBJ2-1,CASSPLPGEQFF
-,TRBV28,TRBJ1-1,CASGLEGGQRWDTEAFF
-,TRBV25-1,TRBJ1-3,CASGEGGFGGNTIYF
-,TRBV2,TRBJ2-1,CASRVPGEQFF
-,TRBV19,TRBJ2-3,CASSIHISSTDTQYF
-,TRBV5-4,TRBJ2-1,CASSRPTSSYNEQFF